This T cell receptor beta chain was captured in a study of blood T cell repertoires in COVID-19. Study at large: Nucleic acid was either cDNA or gDNA, and it came from T cells, B-cell-depleted T cells, or PBMCs.

In this sample, this clone turned up once. Germline V CDR1 and CDR2: MDHEN, SYDVKM. The junction had 11 bases not matched to a gene; V was cut back by 6 bases and J by 4 bases. This CDR3 comprises 15 residues. During active infection, Seattle patients enrolled and were then monitored through disease. TCRdb keeps only in-frame clones here, not all; method: immunoSEQ multiplex PCR. The sample records about 87,000 clones, around 82% being singletons. V usage is TRBV28 and J usage is TRBJ1-2, with TRBD1 identical over 7 bases. This clonotype was sampled from an elderly woman with COVID-19, enrolled during active disease. The specimen was peripheral blood. CDR3 amino acids: CASSPDPGGRYGYTF. Here the CDR3 DNA reads TGTGCCAGCAGCCCAGACCCAGGGGGTCGCTATGGCTACACCTTC.